This TCR beta chain was found in a study of lymphopenia after photon versus proton radiotherapy. As concerns this clone: What it binds is unknown.

The data were produced by immunoSEQ multiplex PCR, yet TCRdb's version contains in-frame clones alone and is incomplete. The sample lists tens of thousands of clones, over 75% occurring once. Points from the study as a whole: Better survival with proton therapy was suggested as possible, not demonstrated. Proton therapy kept repertoires fairly stable, unlike photons, which gained effector/memory cells. Post-nadir TCR diversity decline inversely tracked overall survival among those who died. After lymphocyte nadir, photon-treated repertoires showed oligoclonal expansion, especially CD8+ Temra.

This CDR3 spans 13 amino acids. V was clipped by 3 bases and J by 6 bases, with 10 bases between them. Germline-derived CDR1 and CDR2 are ENHRY and SYGVKD. The TCR comes from a middle-aged man with gastric cancer. The source material was peripheral blood, sampled from a patient treated with photon-based radiotherapy. The gene calls are TRBV10-3 and TRBJ2-3; tentative D call: TRBD1 (7 bases). The DNA of the CDR3 is TGTGCCATCAGTGACAGGGGGGCCGATACGCAGTATTTT. This gives the protein CAISDRGADTQYF.